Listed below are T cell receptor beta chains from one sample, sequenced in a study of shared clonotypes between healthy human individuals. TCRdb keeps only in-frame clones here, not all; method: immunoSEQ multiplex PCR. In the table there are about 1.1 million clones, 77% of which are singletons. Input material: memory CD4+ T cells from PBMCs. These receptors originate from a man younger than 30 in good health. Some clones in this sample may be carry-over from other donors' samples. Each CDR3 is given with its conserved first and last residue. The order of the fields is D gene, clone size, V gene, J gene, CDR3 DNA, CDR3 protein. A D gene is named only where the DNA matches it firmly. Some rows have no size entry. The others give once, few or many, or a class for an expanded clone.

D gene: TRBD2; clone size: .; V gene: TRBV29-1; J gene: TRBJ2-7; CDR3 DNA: TGCAGCGTCCGGACTAGCGGGGGATACGAGCAGTACTTC; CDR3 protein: CSVRTSGGYEQYF
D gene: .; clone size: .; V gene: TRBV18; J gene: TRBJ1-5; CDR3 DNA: TGTGCCAGCTCACCGGGGTCGCCATCGGGGCAGCCCCAGCATTTT; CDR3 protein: CASSPGSPSGQPQHF
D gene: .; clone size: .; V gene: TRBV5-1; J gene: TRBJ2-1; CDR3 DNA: TGCGCCAGCAGCCAGACTAGTAGGTACAATGAGCAGTTCTTC; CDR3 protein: CASSQTSRYNEQFF
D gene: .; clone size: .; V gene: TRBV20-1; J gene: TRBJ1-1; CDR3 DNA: TGCAGAACGGACGGGAACACTGAAGCTTTCTTT; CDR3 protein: CRTDGNTEAFF
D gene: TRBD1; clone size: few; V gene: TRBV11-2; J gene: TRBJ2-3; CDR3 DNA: TGTGCCAGCAGCCCTGGACAGGGCAGCACAGATACGCAGTATTTT; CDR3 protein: CASSPGQGSTDTQYF
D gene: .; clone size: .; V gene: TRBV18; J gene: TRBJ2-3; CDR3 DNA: TGTGCCAGCTCAGCGCGGGGAGATACGCAGTATTTT; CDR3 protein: CASSARGDTQYF
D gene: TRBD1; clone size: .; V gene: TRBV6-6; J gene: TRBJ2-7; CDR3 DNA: TGTGCCAGCAGTTCATTAATCGGGACAGGTTACTACGAGCAGTACTTC; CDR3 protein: CASSSLIGTGYYEQYF
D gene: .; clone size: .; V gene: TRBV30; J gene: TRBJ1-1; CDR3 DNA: TGTGCCGGGGGTAGGGAACGGGACACTGAAGCTTTCTTT; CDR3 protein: CAGGRERDTEAFF
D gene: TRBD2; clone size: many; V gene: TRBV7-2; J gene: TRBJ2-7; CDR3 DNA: TGTGCCAGCAGCTTAACTAGCGGGACGAACTACGAGCAGTACTTC; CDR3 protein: CASSLTSGTNYEQYF
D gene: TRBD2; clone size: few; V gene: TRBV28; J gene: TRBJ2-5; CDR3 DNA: TGTGCCAGCAGTCCCGGGACTAGCGGGAGTGGGGAGACCCAGTACTTC; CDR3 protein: CASSPGTSGSGETQYF
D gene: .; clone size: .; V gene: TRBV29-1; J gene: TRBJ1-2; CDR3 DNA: TGCAGCGTTGAACTTGGGGGGGACTCCTATGGCTACACCTTC; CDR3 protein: CSVELGGDSYGYTF